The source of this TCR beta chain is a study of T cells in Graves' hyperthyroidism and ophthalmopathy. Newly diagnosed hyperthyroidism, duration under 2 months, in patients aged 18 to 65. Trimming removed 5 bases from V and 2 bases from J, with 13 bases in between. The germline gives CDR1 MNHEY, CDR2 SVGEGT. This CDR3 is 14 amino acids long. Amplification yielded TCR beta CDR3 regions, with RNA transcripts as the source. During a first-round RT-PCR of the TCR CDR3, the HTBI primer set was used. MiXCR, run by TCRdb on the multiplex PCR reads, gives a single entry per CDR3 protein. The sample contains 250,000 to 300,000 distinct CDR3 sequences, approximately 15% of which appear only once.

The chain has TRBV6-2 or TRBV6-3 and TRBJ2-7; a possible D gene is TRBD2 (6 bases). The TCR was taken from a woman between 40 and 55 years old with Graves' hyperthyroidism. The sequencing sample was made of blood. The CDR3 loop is CASSAAGRTYEQYF. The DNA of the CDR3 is TGTGCCAGCAGTGCTGCGGGACGTACCTACGAGCAGTACTTC.